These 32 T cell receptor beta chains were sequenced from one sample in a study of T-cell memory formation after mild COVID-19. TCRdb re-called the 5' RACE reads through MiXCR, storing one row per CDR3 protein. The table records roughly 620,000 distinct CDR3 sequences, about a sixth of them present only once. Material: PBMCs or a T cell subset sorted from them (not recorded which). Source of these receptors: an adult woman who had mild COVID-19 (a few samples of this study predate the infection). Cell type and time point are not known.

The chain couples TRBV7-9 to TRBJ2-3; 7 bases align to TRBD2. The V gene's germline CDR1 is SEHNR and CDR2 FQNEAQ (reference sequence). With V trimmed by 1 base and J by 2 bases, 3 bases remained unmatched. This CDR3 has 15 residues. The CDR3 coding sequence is TGTGCCAGCAGCTTAGGGGGGGACTACACAGATACGCAGTATTTT. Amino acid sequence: CASSLGGDYTDTQYF.

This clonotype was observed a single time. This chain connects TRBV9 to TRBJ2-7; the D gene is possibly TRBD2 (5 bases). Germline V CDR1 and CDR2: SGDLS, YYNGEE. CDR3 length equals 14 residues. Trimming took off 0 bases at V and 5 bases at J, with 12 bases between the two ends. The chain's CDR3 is CASSVEVGANEQYF. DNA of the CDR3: TGTGCCAGCAGCGTAGAGGTGGGAGCGAACGAGCAGTACTTC.

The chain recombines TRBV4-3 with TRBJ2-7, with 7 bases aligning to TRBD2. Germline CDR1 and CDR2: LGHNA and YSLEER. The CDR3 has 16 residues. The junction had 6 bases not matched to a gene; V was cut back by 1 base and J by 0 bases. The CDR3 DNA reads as TGCGCCAGCAGCCAAGTCGGCCTAGCGGACTCCTACGAGCAGTACTTC. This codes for CASSQVGLADSYEQYF.

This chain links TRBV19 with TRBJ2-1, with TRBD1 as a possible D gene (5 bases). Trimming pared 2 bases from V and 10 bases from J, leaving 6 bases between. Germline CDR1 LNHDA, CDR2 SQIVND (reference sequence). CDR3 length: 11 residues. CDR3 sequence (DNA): TGTGCCAGTAGTATACAGGGAGAGCAGTTCTTC. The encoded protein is CASSIQGEQFF.

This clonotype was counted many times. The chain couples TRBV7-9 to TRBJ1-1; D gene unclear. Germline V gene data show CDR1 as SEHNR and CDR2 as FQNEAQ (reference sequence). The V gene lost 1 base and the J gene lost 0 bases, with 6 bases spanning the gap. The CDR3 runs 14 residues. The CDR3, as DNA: TGTGCCAGCAGCTTAGACGGGGTGAACACTGAAGCTTTCTTT. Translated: CASSLDGVNTEAFF. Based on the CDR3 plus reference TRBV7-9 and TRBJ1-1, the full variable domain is DTGVSQNPRHKITKRGQNVTFRCDPISEHNRLYWYRQTLGQGPEFLTYFQNEAQLEKSRLLSDRFSAERPKGSFSTLEIQRTEQGDSAMYLCASSLDGVNTEAFFGQGTRLTVV.

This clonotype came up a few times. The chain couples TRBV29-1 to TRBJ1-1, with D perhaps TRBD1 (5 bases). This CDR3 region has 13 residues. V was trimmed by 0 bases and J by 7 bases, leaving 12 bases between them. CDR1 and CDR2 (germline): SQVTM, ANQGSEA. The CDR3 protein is CSVEDPKGDEAFF. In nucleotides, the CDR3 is TGCAGCGTTGAAGATCCGAAAGGGGATGAAGCTTTCTTT.

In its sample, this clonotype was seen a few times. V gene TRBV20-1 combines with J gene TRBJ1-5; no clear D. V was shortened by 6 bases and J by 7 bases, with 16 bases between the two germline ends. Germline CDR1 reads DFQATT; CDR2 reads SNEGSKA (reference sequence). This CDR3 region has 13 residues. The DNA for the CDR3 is TGCAGTGCCCTGGGTAGGGTTGAGCAGCCCCAGCATTTT. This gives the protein CSALGRVEQPQHF.

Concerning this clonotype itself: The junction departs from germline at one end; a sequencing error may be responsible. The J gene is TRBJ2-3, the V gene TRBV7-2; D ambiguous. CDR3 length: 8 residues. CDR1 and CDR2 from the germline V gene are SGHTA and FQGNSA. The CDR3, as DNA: TGTGCCAGCACAGGATGGGATTTT. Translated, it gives CASTGWDF.

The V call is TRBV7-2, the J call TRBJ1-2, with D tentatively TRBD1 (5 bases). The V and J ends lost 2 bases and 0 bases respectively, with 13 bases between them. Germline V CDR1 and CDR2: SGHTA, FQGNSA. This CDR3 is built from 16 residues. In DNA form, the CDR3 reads TGTGCCAGCAGCTTACCCCCCGGGGACCCTAACTATGGCTACACCTTC. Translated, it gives CASSLPPGDPNYGYTF.

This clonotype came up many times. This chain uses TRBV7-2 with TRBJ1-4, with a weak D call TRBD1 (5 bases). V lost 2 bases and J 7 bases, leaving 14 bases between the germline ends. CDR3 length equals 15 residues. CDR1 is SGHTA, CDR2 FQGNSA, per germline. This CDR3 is CASSLSPDTGEKLFF. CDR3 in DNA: TGTGCCAGCAGCTTAAGCCCGGACACTGGTGAAAAACTGTTTTTT.

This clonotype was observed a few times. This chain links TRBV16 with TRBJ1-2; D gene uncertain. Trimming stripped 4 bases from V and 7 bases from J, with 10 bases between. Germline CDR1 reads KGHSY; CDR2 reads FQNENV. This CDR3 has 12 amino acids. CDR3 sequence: CASSPAGFGYTF. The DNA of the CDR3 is TGTGCCAGCAGCCCAGCGGGGTTTGGCTACACCTTC.

For the CDR3, the DNA is TGTGCCAGCAGTACTCCCCACAGGGGGGATCTCGCCTTCCCTACTGGGGCCAACGTCCTGACTTTC. Its protein is CASSTPHRGDLAFPTGANVLTF. The rearrangement links TRBV12-3 or TRBV12-4 to TRBJ2-6; 8 positions match TRBD1. CDR3 size: 22 residues. Trimming took 5 bases from V and 2 from J; bases not matched to a gene: 23.

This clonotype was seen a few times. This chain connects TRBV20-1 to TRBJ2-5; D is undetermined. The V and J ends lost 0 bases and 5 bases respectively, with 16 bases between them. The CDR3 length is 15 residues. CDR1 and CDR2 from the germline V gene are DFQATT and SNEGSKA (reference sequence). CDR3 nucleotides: TGCAGTGCTAGAGATGGGCTAGATCATCGGGAGACCCAGTACTTC. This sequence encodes CSARDGLDHRETQYF.

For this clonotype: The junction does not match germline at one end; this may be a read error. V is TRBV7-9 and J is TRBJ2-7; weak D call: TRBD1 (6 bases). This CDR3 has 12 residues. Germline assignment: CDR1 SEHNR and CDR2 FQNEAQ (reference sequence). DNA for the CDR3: TGTGCCGGCAGCCTGGACAGCTACGAGCAGTACTTC. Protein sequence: CAGSLDSYEQYF.

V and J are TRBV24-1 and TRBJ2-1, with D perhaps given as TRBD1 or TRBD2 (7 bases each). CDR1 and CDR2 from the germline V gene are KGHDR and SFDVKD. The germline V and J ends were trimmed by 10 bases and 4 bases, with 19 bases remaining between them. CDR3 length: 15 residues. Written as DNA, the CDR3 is TGTGCCACGACCCAGGGGGGGGGAGGGTACAATGAGCAGTTCTTC. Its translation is CATTQGGGGYNEQFF.

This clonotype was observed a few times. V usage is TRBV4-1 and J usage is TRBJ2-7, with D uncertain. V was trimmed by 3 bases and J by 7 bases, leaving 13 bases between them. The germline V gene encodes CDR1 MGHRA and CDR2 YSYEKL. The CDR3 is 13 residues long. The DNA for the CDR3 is TGCGCCAGCAGCCAGACAAGGCCGGGTGAGCAGTACTTC. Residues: CASSQTRPGEQYF.

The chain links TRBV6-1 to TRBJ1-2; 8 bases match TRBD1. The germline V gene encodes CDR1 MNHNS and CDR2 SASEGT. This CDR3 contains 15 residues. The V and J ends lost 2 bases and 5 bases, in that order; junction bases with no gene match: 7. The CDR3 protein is CASSENPGQAYGYTF. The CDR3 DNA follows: TGTGCCAGCAGTGAAAATCCGGGACAGGCTTATGGCTACACCTTC.

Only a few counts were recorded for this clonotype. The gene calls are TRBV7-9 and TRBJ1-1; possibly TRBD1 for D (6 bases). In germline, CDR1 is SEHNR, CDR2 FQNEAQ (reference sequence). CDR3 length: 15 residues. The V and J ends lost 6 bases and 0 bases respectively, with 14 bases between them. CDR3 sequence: CASRPRQAVNTEAFF. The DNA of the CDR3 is TGTGCCAGCAGACCGAGACAGGCGGTGAACACTGAAGCTTTCTTT.

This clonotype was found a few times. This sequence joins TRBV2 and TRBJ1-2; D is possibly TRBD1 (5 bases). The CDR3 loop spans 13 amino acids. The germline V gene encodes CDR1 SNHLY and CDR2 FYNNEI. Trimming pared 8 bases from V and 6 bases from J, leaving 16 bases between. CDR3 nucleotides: TGTGCCAGCTTTTTTAGGGGACTTCATGGCTACACCTTC. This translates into CASFFRGLHGYTF. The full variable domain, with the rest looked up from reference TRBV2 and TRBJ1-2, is EPEVTQTPSHQVTQMGQEVILRCVPISNHLYFYWYRQILGQKVEFLVSFYNNEISEKSEIFDDQFSVERPDGSNFTLKIRSTKLEDSAMYFCASFFRGLHGYTFGSGTRLTVV.

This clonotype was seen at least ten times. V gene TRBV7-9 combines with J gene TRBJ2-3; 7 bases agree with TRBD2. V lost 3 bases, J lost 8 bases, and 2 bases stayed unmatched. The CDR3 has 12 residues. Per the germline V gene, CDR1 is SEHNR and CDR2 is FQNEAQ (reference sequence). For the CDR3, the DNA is TGTGCCAGCAGCTTCCCGGGAGGTACGCAGTATTTT. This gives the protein CASSFPGGTQYF.

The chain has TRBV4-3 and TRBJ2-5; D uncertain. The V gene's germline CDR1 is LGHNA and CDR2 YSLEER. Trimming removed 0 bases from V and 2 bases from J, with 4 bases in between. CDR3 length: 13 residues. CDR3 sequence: CASSQDQQETQYF. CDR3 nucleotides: TGCGCCAGCAGCCAAGACCAACAAGAGACCCAGTACTTC.

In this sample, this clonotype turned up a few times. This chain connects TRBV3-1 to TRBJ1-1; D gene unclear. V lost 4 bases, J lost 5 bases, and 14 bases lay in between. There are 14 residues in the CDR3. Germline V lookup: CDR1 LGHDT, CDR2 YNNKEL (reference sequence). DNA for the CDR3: TGTGCCAGCAGCCGCCACCGGGAGGGAACTGAAGCTTTCTTT. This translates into CASSRHREGTEAFF.

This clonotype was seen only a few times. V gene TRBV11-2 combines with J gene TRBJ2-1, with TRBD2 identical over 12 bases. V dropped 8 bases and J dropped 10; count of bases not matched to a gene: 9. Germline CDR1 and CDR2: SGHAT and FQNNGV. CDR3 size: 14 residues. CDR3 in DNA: TGTGCCAGCGGTAGACTAGCGGGAGTTCAAGAGCAGTTCTTC. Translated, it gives CASGRLAGVQEQFF.

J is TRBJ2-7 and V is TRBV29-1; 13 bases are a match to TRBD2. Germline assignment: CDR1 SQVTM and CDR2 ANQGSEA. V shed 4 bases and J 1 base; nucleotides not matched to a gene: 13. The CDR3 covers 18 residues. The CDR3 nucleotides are TGCAGCGTTGGGTTTCGGGGCAGGGGACTAGCGGGATCCTACGAGCAGTACTTC. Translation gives CSVGFRGRGLAGSYEQYF.

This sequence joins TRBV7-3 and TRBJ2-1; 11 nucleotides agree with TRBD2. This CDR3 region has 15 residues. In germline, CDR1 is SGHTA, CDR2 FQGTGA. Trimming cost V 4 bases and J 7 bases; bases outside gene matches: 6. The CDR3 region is CASSSLAGGKNEQFF. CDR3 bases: TGTGCCAGCAGCTCCCTAGCGGGGGGAAAGAATGAGCAGTTCTTC.

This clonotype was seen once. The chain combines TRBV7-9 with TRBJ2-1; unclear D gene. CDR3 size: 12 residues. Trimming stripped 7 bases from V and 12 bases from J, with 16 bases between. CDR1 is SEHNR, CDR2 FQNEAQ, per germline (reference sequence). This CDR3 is CASIQSSLGQFF. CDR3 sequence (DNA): TGTGCCAGCATCCAGAGCTCTTTAGGGCAGTTCTTC.

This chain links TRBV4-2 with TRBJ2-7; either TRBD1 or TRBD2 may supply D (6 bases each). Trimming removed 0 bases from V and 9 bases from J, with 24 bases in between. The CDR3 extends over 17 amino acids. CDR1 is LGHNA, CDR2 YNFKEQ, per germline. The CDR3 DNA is TGTGCCAGCAGCCAAGATCAGGGGAGCGGGCCGGCGGTTCGGCAGTACTTC. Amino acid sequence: CASSQDQGSGPAVRQYF.

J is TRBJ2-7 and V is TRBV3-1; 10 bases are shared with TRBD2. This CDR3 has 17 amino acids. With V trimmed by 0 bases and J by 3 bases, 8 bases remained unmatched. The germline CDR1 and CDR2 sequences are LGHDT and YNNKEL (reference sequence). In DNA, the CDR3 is TGTGCCAGCAGCCAAGATGTCTCTAGCGGGAGAAGCTACGAGCAGTACTTC. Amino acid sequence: CASSQDVSSGRSYEQYF.

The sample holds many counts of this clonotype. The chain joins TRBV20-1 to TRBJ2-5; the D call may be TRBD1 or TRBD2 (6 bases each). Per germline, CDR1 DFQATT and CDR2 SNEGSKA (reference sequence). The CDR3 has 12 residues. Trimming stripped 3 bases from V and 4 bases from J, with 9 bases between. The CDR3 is CSASGGRETQYF. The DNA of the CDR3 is TGCAGTGCTAGCGGGGGCCGAGAGACCCAGTACTTC.

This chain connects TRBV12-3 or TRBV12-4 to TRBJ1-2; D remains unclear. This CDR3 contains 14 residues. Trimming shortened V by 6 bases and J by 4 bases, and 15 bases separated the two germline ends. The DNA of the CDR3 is TGTGCCAGCAGCGTGGGGAGTGCGCTCTATGGCTACACCTTC. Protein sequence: CASSVGSALYGYTF.

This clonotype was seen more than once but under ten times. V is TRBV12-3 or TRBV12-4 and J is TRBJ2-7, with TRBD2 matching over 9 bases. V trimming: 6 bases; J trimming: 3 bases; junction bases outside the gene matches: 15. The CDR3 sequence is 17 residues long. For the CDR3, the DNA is TGTGCCAGCAGCCCAATGGCCTCTAGCGGGGTACTCTACGAGCAGTACTTC. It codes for CASSPMASSGVLYEQYF.

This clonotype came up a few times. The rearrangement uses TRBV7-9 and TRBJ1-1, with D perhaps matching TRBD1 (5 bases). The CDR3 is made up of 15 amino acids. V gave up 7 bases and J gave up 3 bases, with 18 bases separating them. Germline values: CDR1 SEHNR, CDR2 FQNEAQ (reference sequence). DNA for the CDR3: TGTGCCAGCACCGCTGCAGGGAAAGAGTACACTGAAGCTTTCTTT. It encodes CASTAAGKEYTEAFF. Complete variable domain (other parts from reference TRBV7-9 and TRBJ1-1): DTGVSQNPRHKITKRGQNVTFRCDPISEHNRLYWYRQTLGQGPEFLTYFQNEAQLEKSRLLSDRFSAERPKGSFSTLEIQRTEQGDSAMYLCASTAAGKEYTEAFFGQGTRLTVV.